One and the same sample provided the 6 T cell receptor beta chains below, sequenced in a study of T cell repertoires in cytomegalovirus infection. MiXCR, run by TCRdb on the reads, gives a single entry per CDR3 protein. The sample records a few hundred thousand distinct CDR3 sequences, roughly 15% being singletons. The source material was PBMCs. The source of these receptors is a human donor in good health (CMV status not recorded). Some clones in this sample may be carry-over from other donors' samples.

In DNA form, the CDR3 reads TGCAGTGGGGCGTTTAGATTTGGGACTAGCGGGGCGAACACCGGGGAGCTGTTTTTT. It yields the protein CSGAFRFGTSGANTGELFF. The chain joins TRBV20-1 to TRBJ2-2; TRBD2 matches at 13 bases. The CDR3 is 19 residues long. In germline, CDR1 is DFQATT, CDR2 SNEGSKA (reference sequence). The ends lost 7 bases at V and 0 bases at J; junction bases unmatched: 14.

The J gene is TRBJ2-1, the V gene TRBV5-1; D not resolved. Germline CDR1 and CDR2: SGHRS and YFSETQ. There are 13 residues in the CDR3. Trimming removed 2 bases at V and 6 bases at J, with 9 bases between. In nucleotides, the CDR3 is TGCGCCAGCAGCTTTAACTACCCCAATGAGCAGTTCTTC. Amino acid sequence: CASSFNYPNEQFF.

In its sample, this clonotype was seen many times. This chain links TRBV6-1 with TRBJ1-5, with 11 bases that match TRBD1. This CDR3 has 14 residues. After removal of 5 bases from V and 5 bases from J, the junction contained 2 bases not matched to a gene. Germline V lookup: CDR1 MNHNS, CDR2 SASEGT. The CDR3 loop reads CASSRTGGHQPQHF. The CDR3 DNA sequence: TGTGCCAGCAGTCGGACAGGGGGCCATCAGCCCCAGCATTTT.

This clonotype was detected ten times or more. The gene calls are TRBV7-2 and TRBJ1-2; 7 nucleotides match TRBD1. CDR1 is SGHTA, CDR2 FQGNSA, per germline. This CDR3 is built from 13 residues. The junction had 8 bases not matched to a gene; V was cut back by 5 bases and J by 8 bases. CDR3 coding DNA: TGTGCCAGCAGCGCGACAGGGTTGGAAGGCTACACCTTC. This gives the protein CASSATGLEGYTF.

This clonotype was seen only a few times. The rearrangement joins TRBV20-1 to TRBJ1-2, with a tentative D call TRBD1 (6 bases). Per germline, CDR1 DFQATT and CDR2 SNEGSKA (reference sequence). The length of the CDR3 is 12 residues. V lost 2 bases to trimming and J lost 6 bases, with 10 bases between them. The DNA for the CDR3 is TGCAGTGCTAGACAGGGGTTGGATGGCTACACCTTC. It translates to CSARQGLDGYTF.

This clonotype was counted between two and nine times. The chain joins TRBV18 to TRBJ2-1, with D unresolved. This CDR3 contains 13 residues. V was cut by 3 bases and J by 5 bases, with 8 bases left in between. The V gene's germline CDR1 is KGHSH and CDR2 LQKENI. CDR3 region: CASSPFSDNEQFF. CDR3 nucleotides: TGTGCCAGCTCACCCTTCAGTGACAATGAGCAGTTCTTC.